Below are 3 T cell receptor beta chains sequenced from a single sample in a study of memory CD4+ T cells and cytomegalovirus serostatus. Single viable CD3+CD4+CD8-CD45RO+ cells were sorted as the memory CD4+ T cells. Sequencing was performed with immunoSEQ multiplex PCR; in TCRdb, only in-frame clones are kept and a portion is missing. The sample shows approximately 47,000 clones, around 82% of them seen only once. The sample consisted of memory CD4+ T cells from blood. These receptors were obtained from an adult in good health and CMV-seronegative.

The V gene is TRBV19, the J gene TRBJ1-5, with D possibly being TRBD1 (6 bases). Germline CDR1 and CDR2: LNHDA and SQIVND (reference sequence). The V gene lost 4 bases and the J gene lost 0 bases, with 13 bases spanning the gap. The CDR3 has 16 residues. CDR3 DNA sequence: TGTGCCAGTAGTACGCTCCTACAGGGTAGCAATCAGCCCCAGCATTTT. This sequence encodes CASSTLLQGSNQPQHF.

The rearrangement uses TRBV5-1 and TRBJ2-5, with D unclear. The V and J ends lost 6 bases and 5 bases respectively, with 8 bases between them. The CDR3 is made up of 11 amino acids. Germline V gene lookup returns CDR1 SGHRS and CDR2 YFSETQ. The CDR3 nucleotides are TGCGCCAGCACTCAAAGGGAGACCCAGTACTTC. The encoded protein is CASTQRETQYF.

The J gene is TRBJ2-7, the V gene TRBV5-1; D perhaps matches TRBD1 (6 bases). The V gene's germline CDR1 is SGHRS and CDR2 YFSETQ. The CDR3 extends over 14 amino acids. Trimming took 0 bases from V and 2 from J, leaving 9 bases between them. The CDR3 here is CASSLARGTYEQYF. CDR3 coding DNA: TGCGCCAGCAGCTTGGCCAGGGGAACCTACGAGCAGTACTTC.